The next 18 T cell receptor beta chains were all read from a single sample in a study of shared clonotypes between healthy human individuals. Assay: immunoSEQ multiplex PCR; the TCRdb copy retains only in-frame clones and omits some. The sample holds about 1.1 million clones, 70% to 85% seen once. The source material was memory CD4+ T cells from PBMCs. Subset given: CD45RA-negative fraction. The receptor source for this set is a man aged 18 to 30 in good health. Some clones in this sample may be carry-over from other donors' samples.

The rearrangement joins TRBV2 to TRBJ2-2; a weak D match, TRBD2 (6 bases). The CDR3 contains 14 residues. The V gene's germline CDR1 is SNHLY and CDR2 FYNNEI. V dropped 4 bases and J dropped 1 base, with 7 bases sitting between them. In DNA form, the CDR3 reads TGTGCCAGCAGTGGCGGGAAGAACACCGGGGAGCTGTTTTTT. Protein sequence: CASSGGKNTGELFF.

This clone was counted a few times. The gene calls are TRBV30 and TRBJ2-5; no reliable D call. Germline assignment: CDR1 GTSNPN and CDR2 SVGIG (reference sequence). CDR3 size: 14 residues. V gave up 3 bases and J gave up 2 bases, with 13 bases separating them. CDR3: CAWRPPGSQETQYF. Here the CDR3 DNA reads TGTGCCTGGAGGCCACCCGGCTCACAAGAGACCCAGTACTTC.

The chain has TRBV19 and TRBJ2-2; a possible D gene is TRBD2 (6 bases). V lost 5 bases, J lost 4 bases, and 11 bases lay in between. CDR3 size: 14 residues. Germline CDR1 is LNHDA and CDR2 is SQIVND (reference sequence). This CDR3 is CASSLQGGTGELFF. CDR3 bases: TGTGCCAGTAGTCTCCAGGGAGGCACCGGGGAGCTGTTTTTT.

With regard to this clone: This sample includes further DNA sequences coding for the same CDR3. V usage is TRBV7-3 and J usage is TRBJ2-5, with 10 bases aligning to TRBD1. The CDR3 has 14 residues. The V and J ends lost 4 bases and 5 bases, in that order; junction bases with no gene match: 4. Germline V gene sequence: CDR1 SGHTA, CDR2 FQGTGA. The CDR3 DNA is TGTGCCAGCAGCTCCGGGACAGGGGAGGAGACCCAGTACTTC. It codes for CASSSGTGEETQYF.

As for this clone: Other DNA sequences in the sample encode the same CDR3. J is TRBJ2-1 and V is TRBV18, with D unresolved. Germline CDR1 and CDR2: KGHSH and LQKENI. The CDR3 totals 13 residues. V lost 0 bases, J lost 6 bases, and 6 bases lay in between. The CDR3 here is CASSPPGRNEQFF. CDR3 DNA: TGTGCCAGCTCACCACCGGGTCGCAATGAGCAGTTCTTC.

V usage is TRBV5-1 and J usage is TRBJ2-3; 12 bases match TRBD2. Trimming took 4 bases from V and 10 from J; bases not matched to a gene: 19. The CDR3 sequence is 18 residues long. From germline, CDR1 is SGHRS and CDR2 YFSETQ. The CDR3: CASSDSGLAGGWFSAQYF. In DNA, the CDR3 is TGCGCCAGCAGCGATTCGGGACTAGCGGGCGGCTGGTTTAGTGCGCAGTATTTT. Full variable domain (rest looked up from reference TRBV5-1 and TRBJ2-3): KAGVTQTPRYLIKTRGQQVTLSCSPISGHRSVSWYQQTPGQGLQFLFEYFSETQRNKGNFPGRFSGRQFSNSRSEMNVSTLELGDSALYLCASSDSGLAGGWFSAQYFGPGTRLTVL.

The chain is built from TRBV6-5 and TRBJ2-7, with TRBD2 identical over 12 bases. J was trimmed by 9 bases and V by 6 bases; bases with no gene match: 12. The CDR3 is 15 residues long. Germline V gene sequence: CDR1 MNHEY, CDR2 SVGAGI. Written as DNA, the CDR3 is TGTGCCAGCAGCCCTCACGGACTAGCGGGAAAAGGGCAGTACTTC. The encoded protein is CASSPHGLAGKGQYF.

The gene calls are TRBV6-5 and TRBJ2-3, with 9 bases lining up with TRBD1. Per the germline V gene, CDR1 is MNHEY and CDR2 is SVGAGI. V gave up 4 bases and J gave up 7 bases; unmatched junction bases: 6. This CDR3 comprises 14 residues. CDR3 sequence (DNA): TGTGCCAGCAGTTGGGACAGGGAGTCGTATACGCAGTATTTT. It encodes CASSWDRESYTQYF.

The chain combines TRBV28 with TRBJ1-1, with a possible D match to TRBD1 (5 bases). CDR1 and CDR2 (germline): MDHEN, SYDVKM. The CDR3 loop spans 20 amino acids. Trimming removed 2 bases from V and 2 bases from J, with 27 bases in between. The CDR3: CASSLGLHWGLEKFNTEAFF. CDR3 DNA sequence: TGTGCCAGCAGTTTAGGTTTGCACTGGGGCCTAGAAAAATTCAACACTGAAGCTTTCTTT.

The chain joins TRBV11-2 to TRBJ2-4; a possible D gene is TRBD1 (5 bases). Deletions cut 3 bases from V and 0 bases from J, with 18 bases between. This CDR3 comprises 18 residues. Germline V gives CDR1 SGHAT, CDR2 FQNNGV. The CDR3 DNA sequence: TGTGCCAGCAGCTTCCCCCTAGGGTCGGACATAGCCAAAAACATTCAGTACTTC. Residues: CASSFPLGSDIAKNIQYF.

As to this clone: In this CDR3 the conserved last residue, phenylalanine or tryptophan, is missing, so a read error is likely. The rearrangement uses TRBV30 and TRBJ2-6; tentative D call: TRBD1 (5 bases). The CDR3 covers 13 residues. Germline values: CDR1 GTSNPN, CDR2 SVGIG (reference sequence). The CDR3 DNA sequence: TGTGCCTGGAGTTTTGGTGGGGCCAACGCCCTGACTTCC. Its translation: CAWSFGGANALTS.

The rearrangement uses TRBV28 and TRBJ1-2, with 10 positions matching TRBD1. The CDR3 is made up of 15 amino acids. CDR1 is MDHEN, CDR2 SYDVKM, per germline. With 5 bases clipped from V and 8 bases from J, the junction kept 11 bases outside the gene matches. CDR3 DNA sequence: TGTGCCAGCAGTCTCCTTACCGGGACAGGGGAAGGCTACACCTTC. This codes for CASSLLTGTGEGYTF.

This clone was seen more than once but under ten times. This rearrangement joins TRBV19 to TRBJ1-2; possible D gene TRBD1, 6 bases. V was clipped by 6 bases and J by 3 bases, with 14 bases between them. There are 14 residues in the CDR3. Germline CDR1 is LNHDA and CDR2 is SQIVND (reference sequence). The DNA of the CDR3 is TGTGCCAGTAGGCGTGCGGACAGTGACTATGGCTACACCTTC. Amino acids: CASRRADSDYGYTF.

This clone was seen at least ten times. CDR3 DNA sequence: TGTGCCAGCTCAGTCGGGCTAGCGCGTGACAATGAGCAGTTCTTC. Its translation is CASSVGLARDNEQFF. This chain connects TRBV18 to TRBJ2-1, with D perhaps matching TRBD2 (6 bases). The CDR3 consists of 15 residues. Germline assignment: CDR1 KGHSH and CDR2 LQKENI. V gave up 5 bases and J gave up 5 bases, with 16 bases separating them. Variable domain in full (rest from reference TRBV18 and TRBJ2-1): NAGVMQNPRHLVRRRGQEARLRCSPMKGHSHVYWYRQLPEEGLKFMVYLQKENIIDESGMPKERFSAEFPKEGPSILRIQQVVRGDSAAYFCASSVGLARDNEQFFGPGTRLTVL.

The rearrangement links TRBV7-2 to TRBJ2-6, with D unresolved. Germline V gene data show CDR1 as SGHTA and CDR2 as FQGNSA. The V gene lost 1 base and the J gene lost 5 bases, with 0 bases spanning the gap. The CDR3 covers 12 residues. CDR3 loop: CASSLGANVLTF. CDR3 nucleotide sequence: TGTGCCAGCAGCTTAGGGGCCAACGTCCTGACTTTC.

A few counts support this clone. The CDR3 DNA reads as TGTGCCAGCAGCTTAGCGTCCGGTGGCAGGATCAAGGGCTACACCTTC. Translating it yields CASSLASGGRIKGYTF. The V call is TRBV7-6, the J call TRBJ1-2, with D unresolved. Between the trimmed V and J ends, which lost 0 bases and 8 bases, there was a span of 19 bases. The CDR3 contains 16 residues. The germline gives CDR1 SGHVS, CDR2 FNYEAQ. The full variable domain, completed using reference TRBV7-6 and TRBJ1-2, is GAGVSQSPRYKVTKRGQDVALRCDPISGHVSLYWYRQALGQGPEFLTYFNYEAQQDKSGLPNDRFSAERPEGSISTLTIQRTEQRDSAMYRCASSLASGGRIKGYTFGSGTRLTVV.

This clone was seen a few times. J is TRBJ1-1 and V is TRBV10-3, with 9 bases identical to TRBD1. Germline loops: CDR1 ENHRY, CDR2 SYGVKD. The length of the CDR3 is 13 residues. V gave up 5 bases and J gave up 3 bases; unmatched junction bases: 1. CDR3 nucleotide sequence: TGTGCCATCAGTTGGACAGGGGACACTGAAGCTTTCTTT. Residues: CAISWTGDTEAFF.

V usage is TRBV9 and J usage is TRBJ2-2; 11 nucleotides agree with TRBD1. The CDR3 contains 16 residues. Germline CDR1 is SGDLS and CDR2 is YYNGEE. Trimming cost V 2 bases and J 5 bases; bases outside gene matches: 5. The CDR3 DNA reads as TGTGCCAGCAGCGTCCAGGACAGGGGGCTTACCGGGGAGCTGTTTTTT. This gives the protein CASSVQDRGLTGELFF.